Listed below are T cell receptor beta chains from one sample, sequenced in a study of shared clonotypes between healthy human individuals. TCRdb's table, derived via immunoSEQ multiplex PCR, lists solely in-frame clones and lacks some. The sample yields approximately 2.4 million clones, more than 90% seen once. What was sequenced was naive CD4+ T cells sorted from blood. Source of these receptors: a young man in good health. The CDR3 runs from the conserved cysteine through the conserved F or W. The order of the fields is D gene, V gene, clone size, J gene, CDR3 protein, CDR3 DNA. The D gene is left open where the match is weak. Some rows mark clone size as missing; the rest say once, few, many or name a class of expanded clone.

d_gene: NA
v_gene: TRBV7-2
abundance: NA
j_gene: TRBJ1-1
CDR3aa: CASSPQGGANTEAFF
CDR3nt: TGTGCCAGCAGCCCACAGGGTGGGGCGAACACTGAAGCTTTCTTT

d_gene: NA
v_gene: TRBV7-9
abundance: NA
j_gene: TRBJ2-3
CDR3aa: CASSLATSAGYF
CDR3nt: TGTGCCAGCAGCTTAGCTACCTCTGCGGGCTATTTT

d_gene: NA
v_gene: TRBV4-1
abundance: NA
j_gene: TRBJ2-4
CDR3aa: CASSQEAAPNIQYF
CDR3nt: TGCGCCAGCAGCCAAGAGGCGGCCCCAAACATTCAGTACTTC

d_gene: NA
v_gene: TRBV5-4
abundance: NA
j_gene: TRBJ1-4
CDR3aa: CASSQGGDREKLFF
CDR3nt: TGTGCCAGCAGCCAGGGCGGGGATCGAGAAAAACTGTTTTTT

d_gene: TRBD2
v_gene: TRBV4-3
abundance: NA
j_gene: TRBJ2-1
CDR3aa: CASSQEGLPPNEQFF
CDR3nt: TGCGCCAGCAGCCAAGAGGGACTACCTCCAAATGAGCAGTTCTTC

d_gene: TRBD2
v_gene: TRBV18
abundance: once
j_gene: TRBJ2-5
CDR3aa: CASSPLGTTSGQETQYF
CDR3nt: TGTGCCAGCTCACCACTGGGAACGACTAGCGGCCAAGAGACCCAGTACTTC

d_gene: TRBD1
v_gene: TRBV19
abundance: NA
j_gene: TRBJ1-3
CDR3aa: CASSIPGGLGNTIYF
CDR3nt: TGTGCCAGTAGTATACCAGGGGGCCTCGGAAACACCATATATTTT

d_gene: NA
v_gene: TRBV5-1
abundance: NA
j_gene: TRBJ2-3
CDR3aa: CASSPGFSTDTQYF
CDR3nt: TGCGCCAGCAGCCCGGGATTTAGTACAGATACGCAGTATTTT

d_gene: NA
v_gene: TRBV7-9
abundance: NA
j_gene: TRBJ2-4
CDR3aa: CASSLSAATLIQYF
CDR3nt: TGTGCCAGCAGCTTATCCGCTGCGACACTTATTCAGTACTTC

d_gene: NA
v_gene: TRBV7-3
abundance: NA
j_gene: TRBJ2-2
CDR3aa: CASSSHCLFF
CDR3nt: TGTGCCAGCAGCTCCCATTGTCTGTTTTTT

d_gene: TRBD2
v_gene: TRBV4-2
abundance: NA
j_gene: TRBJ2-3
CDR3aa: CASSQDLERGGLGTQYF
CDR3nt: TGTGCCAGCAGCCAAGATTTGGAGCGGGGGGGCCTGGGTACGCAGTATTTT

d_gene: NA
v_gene: TRBV4-1
abundance: NA
j_gene: TRBJ1-2
CDR3aa: CASSQVEGRYTF
CDR3nt: TGCGCCAGCAGCCAGGTGGAGGGGCGCTACACCTTC

d_gene: NA
v_gene: TRBV28
abundance: once
j_gene: TRBJ2-2
CDR3aa: CATQGSNTGELFF
CDR3nt: TGTGCCACACAGGGTTCGAACACCGGGGAGCTGTTTTTT

d_gene: TRBD1
v_gene: TRBV30
abundance: NA
j_gene: TRBJ1-6
CDR3aa: CASITGTGRTYNSPLHF
CDR3nt: TGTGCCTCTATCACCGGGACAGGGAGAACCTATAATTCACCCCTCCACTTT